The 29 T cell receptor beta chains presented below share a single source sample, sequenced in a study of shared clonotypes between healthy human individuals. Using immunoSEQ multiplex PCR, the repertoire was profiled, and TCRdb retains in-frame clones only, with some absent. The sample shows 500,000 to 650,000 clones, just over 75% of them seen only once. Sequencing input: PBMCs. The receptor source for this set is a woman aged 40 to 49 in good health. Some clones in this sample may be carry-over from other donors' samples.

This chain joins TRBV11-3 and TRBJ2-5; 7 positions agree with TRBD2. The trim removed 5 bases at V and 11 bases at J, leaving 8 bases unmatched. CDR3 size: 12 residues. The germline V gene encodes CDR1 SGHNT and CDR2 YENEEA. The DNA for the CDR3 is TGTGCCAGCAGCCACCCGGGGCGGGAGCAGTACTTC. This sequence encodes CASSHPGREQYF.

The rearrangement uses TRBV7-9 and TRBJ2-7; D is possibly TRBD2 (5 bases). The germline V gene encodes CDR1 SEHNR and CDR2 FQNEAQ (reference sequence). Trimming shortened V by 3 bases and J by 3 bases, and 15 bases separated the two germline ends. The CDR3 is 15 residues long. The CDR3 sequence: CASSFRGDAFYEQYF. The CDR3 coding sequence is TGTGCCAGCAGCTTCCGGGGAGACGCGTTCTACGAGCAGTACTTC.

The chain links TRBV7-3 to TRBJ2-6, with a weak D call TRBD1 (6 bases). This CDR3 region has 16 residues. Germline CDR1 and CDR2: SGHTA and FQGTGA. V lost 5 bases to trimming and J lost 0 bases, with 11 bases between them. The CDR3 loop is CASSRTGRSGANVLTF. CDR3 sequence (DNA): TGTGCCAGCAGCCGAACAGGGCGCTCTGGGGCCAACGTCCTGACTTTC.

The rearrangement joins TRBV4-2 to TRBJ2-3, with 13 bases aligning to TRBD2. V trimming: 3 bases; J trimming: 1 base; junction bases outside the gene matches: 10. This CDR3 comprises 19 residues. Looked up from germline, CDR1 is LGHNA and CDR2 is YNFKEQ. The CDR3 reads CASSQILAGGPDRTDTQYF. CDR3 coding DNA: TGTGCCAGCAGCCAGATACTAGCGGGAGGGCCTGACCGCACAGATACGCAGTATTTT.

The J gene is TRBJ2-7, the V gene TRBV7-9; D could derive from TRBD1 or TRBD2 (5 bases each). From germline, CDR1 is SEHNR and CDR2 FQNEAQ (reference sequence). With 4 bases removed from V and 4 bases from J, the gap between germline ends came to 17 bases. CDR3 size: 15 residues. CDR3 sequence: CASSSWDLNQYEQYF. The DNA for the CDR3 is TGTGCCAGCAGCTCCTGGGACCTCAACCAATACGAGCAGTACTTC. Full variable domain (missing parts from reference TRBV7-9 and TRBJ2-7): DTGVSQNPRHKITKRGQNVTFRCDPISEHNRLYWYRQTLGQGPEFLTYFQNEAQLEKSRLLSDRFSAERPKGSFSTLEIQRTEQGDSAMYLCASSSWDLNQYEQYFGPGTRLTVT.

This clone was detected once. This chain joins TRBV27 and TRBJ2-7; either TRBD1 or TRBD2 may supply D (5 bases each). Germline loops: CDR1 MNHEY, CDR2 SMNVEV (reference sequence). The CDR3 extends over 14 amino acids. Between the trimmed V and J ends, which lost 4 bases and 5 bases, there was a span of 15 bases. The DNA of the CDR3 is TGTGCCAGCAGTTCAACGGGGACGGTGAACGAGCAGTACTTC. It translates to CASSSTGTVNEQYF.

The J gene is TRBJ1-4, the V gene TRBV27; 7 nucleotides line up with TRBD1. From germline, CDR1 is MNHEY and CDR2 SMNVEV (reference sequence). V trimming: 4 bases; J trimming: 3 bases; junction bases outside the gene matches: 2. CDR3 length: 14 amino acids. CDR3 amino acids: CASSYRGANEKLFF. Written as DNA, the CDR3 is TGTGCCAGCAGTTACAGGGGCGCTAATGAAAAACTGTTTTTT.

The gene calls are TRBV6-1 and TRBJ2-1; D may be TRBD1 (6 bases). V dropped 9 bases and J dropped 4 bases, with 10 bases sitting between them. CDR1 is MNHNS and CDR2 is SASEGT in the germline V gene. This CDR3 has 12 residues. This CDR3 reads CASGTTYNEQFF. The CDR3 DNA reads as TGTGCCAGTGGGACAACTTACAATGAGCAGTTCTTC.

This clone was detected a few times. The chain is built from TRBV19 and TRBJ1-5, with TRBD1 matching 8 bases. This CDR3 region has 15 residues. With V trimmed by 4 bases and J by 3 bases, 5 bases remained unmatched. The germline V gene encodes CDR1 LNHDA and CDR2 SQIVND (reference sequence). The CDR3 DNA follows: TGTGCCAGTAGTACCCCGGACAGGGACAATCAGCCCCAGCATTTT. Its protein product is CASSTPDRDNQPQHF.

The rearrangement joins TRBV2 to TRBJ2-1; D gene uncertain. There are 13 residues in the CDR3. The ends were cut back, 0 bases at V and 7 bases at J, with 7 bases in the middle. Germline CDR1 is SNHLY and CDR2 is FYNNEI. The CDR3 is CASSEAIGNEQFF. The DNA of the CDR3 is TGTGCCAGCAGTGAAGCAATCGGGAATGAGCAGTTCTTC. The entire variable domain, with the rest obtained from reference TRBV2 and TRBJ2-1, is as follows: EPEVTQTPSHQVTQMGQEVILRCVPISNHLYFYWYRQILGQKVEFLVSFYNNEISEKSEIFDDQFSVERPDGSNFTLKIRSTKLEDSAMYFCASSEAIGNEQFFGPGTRLTVL.

In this sample, this clone turned up once. A read error likely explains this, since a far larger clone differs by one base. Since the CDR3 does not end with the conserved phenylalanine or tryptophan, this likely comes from a read error. For the CDR3, the DNA is TGTGCCTCGCCGGGACCGTCCATCTACGAGCAGTACTCC. This sequence encodes CASPGPSIYEQYS. J is TRBJ2-7 and V is TRBV30; D may correspond to TRBD1 or TRBD2 (5 bases each). Germline V gene lookup returns CDR1 GTSNPN and CDR2 SVGIG (reference sequence). The length of the CDR3 is 13 residues. V was trimmed by 7 bases and J by 3 bases, leaving 16 bases between them.

Comments on this clone: Other DNA sequences in this sample translate to the same CDR3. The chain employs TRBV5-4 and TRBJ1-2, with 9 bases identical to TRBD1. The CDR3 spans 15 residues. Per germline, CDR1 SGHNT and CDR2 YYREEE (reference sequence). Trimming at V came to 4 bases and at J to 0 bases, leaving 4 bases not matched to a gene. This chain's CDR3 is CASSPGQGANYGYTF. CDR3 DNA: TGTGCCAGCAGCCCGGGACAGGGAGCTAACTATGGCTACACCTTC.

This chain links TRBV28 with TRBJ2-7, with 12 nucleotides matching TRBD2. This CDR3 has 14 amino acids. V gave up 7 bases and J gave up 3 bases; unmatched junction bases: 4. The germline gives CDR1 MDHEN, CDR2 SYDVKM. CDR3 in amino acids: CASTTSGSFYEQYF. As DNA, the CDR3 is TGTGCCAGCACGACTAGCGGGAGTTTCTACGAGCAGTACTTC. Based on the CDR3 plus reference TRBV28 and TRBJ2-7, the full variable domain is DVKVTQSSRYLVKRTGEKVFLECVQDMDHENMFWYRQDPGLGLRLIYFSYDVKMKEKGDIPEGYSVSREKKERFSLILESASTNQTSMYLCASTTSGSFYEQYFGPGTRLTVT.

Concerning this clone itself: At one end, the junction sequence differs from germline, possibly due to a read error. At the DNA level, this CDR3 is encoded by other sequences in the same sample as well. V is TRBV5-6 and J is TRBJ2-3; D is perhaps TRBD2 (5 bases). The V gene's germline CDR1 is SGHDT and CDR2 YYEEEE. This CDR3 region has 13 residues. CDR3 residues: CASSLRGIDTQYF. In DNA form, the CDR3 reads TGTGCCAGTAGCTTGAGAGGGATAGATACGCAGTATTTT.

This chain connects TRBV5-1 to TRBJ2-7, with D tentatively TRBD1 (6 bases). The CDR3 consists of 14 residues. Germline lookup yields CDR1 SGHRS and CDR2 YFSETQ. V was pared by 4 bases and J by 8 bases, with 19 bases between. CDR3 region: CASSPDSGAMKQYF. Here the CDR3 DNA reads TGCGCCAGCAGCCCGGACAGTGGGGCGATGAAGCAGTACTTC.

The chain recombines TRBV28 with TRBJ1-5; D is undetermined. V shed 6 bases and J shed 1 base, with 16 bases lying between them. The CDR3 is 16 amino acids. The germline gives CDR1 MDHEN, CDR2 SYDVKM. CDR3 in amino acids: CASSLIAGGSNQPQHF. As DNA, the CDR3 is TGTGCCAGCAGCCTGATCGCAGGTGGGAGCAATCAGCCCCAGCATTTT.

This clone was seen more than once but under ten times. This rearrangement joins TRBV5-1 to TRBJ2-7; D remains unclear. V gave up 1 base and J gave up 5 bases, with 7 bases separating them. The germline gives CDR1 SGHRS, CDR2 YFSETQ. CDR3 size: 12 residues. The CDR3 is CASSLFGHEQYF. For the CDR3, the DNA is TGCGCCAGCAGCTTGTTTGGCCACGAGCAGTACTTC.

Points on this clone: The same CDR3 is also encoded by other DNA sequences in this sample. J is TRBJ1-6 and V is TRBV18, with 11 bases that match TRBD1. Germline lookup yields CDR1 KGHSH and CDR2 LQKENI. V dropped 1 base and J dropped 5; count of bases not matched to a gene: 1. The CDR3 loop spans 16 amino acids. CDR3 sequence reads: CASSPRTGGHNSPLHF. The CDR3 DNA reads TGTGCCAGCTCACCACGGACAGGGGGCCATAATTCACCCCTCCACTTT.

With respect to this clone: Other DNA sequences in this sample translate to the same CDR3. The rearrangement joins TRBV5-1 to TRBJ1-1, with 8 positions matching TRBD1. Germline CDR1 SGHRS, CDR2 YFSETQ. J lost 0 bases, V lost 4 bases, and 5 bases had no gene match. The CDR3 covers 15 residues. This chain's CDR3 is CASSPGQGLNTEAFF. The CDR3 DNA is TGCGCCAGCAGCCCTGGACAGGGCTTGAACACTGAAGCTTTCTTT.

The CDR3 DNA is TGTGCCTGGGCAGGCCTGGAGAATGAAAAACTGTTTTTT. The encoded protein is CAWAGLENEKLFF. The gene calls are TRBV30 and TRBJ1-4; D is uncertain. The CDR3 consists of 13 residues. Deletions cut 5 bases from V and 5 bases from J, with 12 bases between. Germline V lookup: CDR1 GTSNPN, CDR2 SVGIG (reference sequence).

The chain recombines TRBV27 with TRBJ2-5; the D gene could be TRBD1 or TRBD2 (6 bases each). The V end lost 3 bases, the J end lost 4 bases, and 21 bases lay between the germline ends. Looked up from germline, CDR1 is MNHEY and CDR2 is SMNVEV (reference sequence). CDR3 size: 17 residues. CDR3 residues: CASSLGGRRGKGETQYF. Written as DNA, the CDR3 is TGTGCCAGCAGTTTGGGGGGAAGAAGGGGGAAAGGAGAGACCCAGTACTTC.

This rearrangement joins TRBV5-1 to TRBJ2-1, with 10 nucleotides matching TRBD2. The CDR3 sequence is 15 residues long. After removal of 0 bases from V and 6 bases from J, the junction contained 3 bases not matched to a gene. CDR1 is SGHRS and CDR2 is YFSETQ in the germline V gene. The DNA for the CDR3 is TGCGCCAGCAGCTTGGCTAGCGGGGGCCGCAATGAGCAGTTCTTC. Amino acids: CASSLASGGRNEQFF.

The V call is TRBV28, the J call TRBJ2-7; maybe TRBD2 (6 bases). With 7 bases removed from V and 1 base from J, the gap between germline ends came to 14 bases. This CDR3 has 14 residues. CDR1 and CDR2 from the germline V gene are MDHEN and SYDVKM. CDR3 residues: CASNSQRASYEQYF. Written as DNA, the CDR3 is TGTGCCAGCAATTCTCAGCGGGCGTCCTACGAGCAGTACTTC.

The gene calls are TRBV11-2 and TRBJ2-1, with 7 bases fitting TRBD2. CDR3 size: 15 residues. J gave up 5 bases and V 5 bases, and 9 bases lay outside the gene matches. CDR1 SGHAT and CDR2 FQNNGV come from the germline V gene. Here the CDR3 reads CASSNSGTTNNEQFF. CDR3 bases: TGTGCCAGCAGCAACTCCGGGACTACCAACAATGAGCAGTTCTTC. Full variable domain (rest looked up from reference TRBV11-2 and TRBJ2-1): EAGVAQSPRYKIIEKRQSVAFWCNPISGHATLYWYQQILGQGPKLLIQFQNNGVVDDSQLPKDRFSAERLKGVDSTLKIQPAKLEDSAVYLCASSNSGTTNNEQFFGPGTRLTVL.

Turning to this clone: The same CDR3 arises from other DNA sequences in this sample as well. The chain couples TRBV19 to TRBJ2-5, with a possible D match to TRBD2 (5 bases). CDR1 and CDR2 from the germline V gene are LNHDA and SQIVND (reference sequence). The CDR3 loop spans 14 amino acids. Trimming removed 2 bases from V and 1 base from J, with 8 bases in between. CDR3 DNA sequence: TGTGCCAGTAGTATACCCGGGATCCAAGAGACCCAGTACTTC. Protein product: CASSIPGIQETQYF.

The chain couples TRBV12-5 to TRBJ2-5, with D perhaps matching TRBD2 (6 bases). CDR3 size: 14 residues. V was pared by 7 bases and J by 1 base, with 13 bases between. Germline V gene lookup returns CDR1 LGHNT and CDR2 FRNRAP. In DNA, the CDR3 is TGTGCTAGTGCCCGTGGGGGGAGCCAAGAGACCCAGTACTTC. Protein product: CASARGGSQETQYF.

This clone was recorded only once. The chain links TRBV2 to TRBJ2-3, with D tentatively TRBD2 (6 bases). CDR3 length: 13 residues. Germline V gene sequence: CDR1 SNHLY, CDR2 FYNNEI. The V end lost 7 bases, the J end lost 5 bases, and 13 bases lay between the germline ends. The CDR3: CASKREFEDTQYF. The CDR3 DNA follows: TGTGCCAGCAAACGGGAGTTTGAAGATACGCAGTATTTT. Variable domain in full (rest from reference TRBV2 and TRBJ2-3): EPEVTQTPSHQVTQMGQEVILRCVPISNHLYFYWYRQILGQKVEFLVSFYNNEISEKSEIFDDQFSVERPDGSNFTLKIRSTKLEDSAMYFCASKREFEDTQYFGPGTRLTVL.

V and J are TRBV2 and TRBJ1-4; the D is unclear. There are 13 residues in the CDR3. Trimming left V 3 bases short and J 5 bases short, with 7 bases between. Germline V gives CDR1 SNHLY, CDR2 FYNNEI. The CDR3: CASSERENEKLFF. CDR3 DNA: TGTGCCAGCAGTGAGCGGGAGAATGAAAAACTGTTTTTT.

This clone turned up a few times. The chain couples TRBV13 to TRBJ1-2; 8 bases map to TRBD1. CDR3 length equals 13 residues. From germline, CDR1 is PRHDT and CDR2 FYEKMQ (reference sequence). J lost 8 bases, V lost 6 bases, and 8 bases had no gene match. The CDR3 is CASRPPGQAGYTF. Here the CDR3 DNA reads TGTGCCAGCAGACCTCCGGGACAGGCAGGCTACACCTTC.